The source of this TCR beta chain is a study of cytomegalovirus exposure and HLA in healthy donors. Study details: From around 180 million T cells, an earlier analysis saw approximately 110 million unique TCR beta sequences. The study placed about 81% of its approximately 400 genotyped donors in the Caucasian-associated ancestry cluster.

Broader study findings: CMV serostatus was the only immune exposure information that was available.

Per the germline V gene, CDR1 is MDHEN and CDR2 is SYDVKM. This CDR3 comprises 16 residues. Deletions cut 5 bases from V and 4 bases from J, with 20 bases between. To note about this clone: Its antigen is not known.

It was with 60 Vbeta and 13 Jbeta primers that the PCR ran. Sequencing was performed with immunoSEQ multiplex PCR; in TCRdb, only in-frame clones are kept and a portion is missing. This table holds over 100,000 clones, around 72% found once. The origin of this receptor is a middle-aged man in good health and CMV-seropositive. The sample comprised PBMCs. V is TRBV28 and J is TRBJ1-2; a possible D gene is TRBD1 (5 bases). CDR3 region: CASSPILGGDGYGYTF. CDR3 in DNA: TGTGCCAGCAGTCCTATCCTGGGGGGGGATGGCTATGGCTACACCTTC.